Listed below are T cell receptor beta chains from one sample, sequenced in a study of T cells in Graves' hyperthyroidism and ophthalmopathy. TCRdb independently ran MiXCR on the multiplex PCR reads; one entry per CDR3 protein. In the table there are some 200,000 distinct CDR3 sequences, about 17% of which are singletons. Sequenced input: blood. The receptors come from a woman aged 50 to 65 with Graves' hyperthyroidism. Both conserved end residues are part of each CDR3. Each record gives: J gene, clone size, D gene, V gene, CDR3 protein, CDR3 DNA. The D gene is left open where the match is weak. Rows may omit the clone size; those that give it use once, few, many or a size class.

J gene: TRBJ1-5; clone size: .; D gene: .; V gene: TRBV6-2/TRBV6-3; CDR3 protein: CASSYSEGGGNQPQHF; CDR3 DNA: TGTGCCAGCAGTTACTCCGAGGGGGGCGGCAATCAGCCCCAGCATTTT
J gene: TRBJ1-1; clone size: many; D gene: .; V gene: TRBV20-1; CDR3 protein: CSARDPLNTEAFF; CDR3 DNA: TGCAGTGCTAGAGATCCCCTAAACACTGAAGCTTTCTTT
J gene: TRBJ1-2; clone size: many; D gene: TRBD1; V gene: TRBV29-1; CDR3 protein: CSVGGRGDYGYTF; CDR3 DNA: TGCAGCGTTGGTGGCAGGGGGGACTATGGCTACACCTTC
J gene: TRBJ1-1; clone size: many; D gene: .; V gene: TRBV6-1; CDR3 protein: CASIDRVNTEAFF; CDR3 DNA: TGTGCCAGCATAGATCGAGTGAACACTGAAGCTTTCTTT
J gene: TRBJ2-3; clone size: many; D gene: TRBD2; V gene: TRBV10-3; CDR3 protein: CAIRSLAGEGADTQYF; CDR3 DNA: TGTGCCATCAGGTCACTAGCGGGAGAAGGGGCAGATACGCAGTATTTT
J gene: TRBJ2-2; clone size: .; D gene: .; V gene: TRBV19; CDR3 protein: CASSTNPRTANTGELFF; CDR3 DNA: TGTGCCAGTAGTACTAACCCCAGGACCGCGAACACCGGGGAGCTGTTTTTT
J gene: TRBJ2-3; clone size: few; D gene: TRBD1; V gene: TRBV7-3; CDR3 protein: CASSLHPGQGTDTQYF; CDR3 DNA: TGTGCCAGCAGCTTACACCCGGGACAGGGGACAGATACGCAGTATTTT
J gene: TRBJ2-7; clone size: many; D gene: .; V gene: TRBV24-1; CDR3 protein: CATSTTAGGQYF; CDR3 DNA: TGTGCCACCAGCACGACGGCCGGCGGGCAGTACTTC
J gene: TRBJ2-7; clone size: few; D gene: TRBD1; V gene: TRBV29-1; CDR3 protein: CSVEDPGQGDYEQYF; CDR3 DNA: TGCAGCGTTGAAGATCCGGGACAGGGGGATTACGAGCAGTACTTC
J gene: TRBJ1-4; clone size: .; D gene: TRBD1; V gene: TRBV10-3; CDR3 protein: CAISESAPGTGGNEKLFF; CDR3 DNA: TGTGCCATCAGTGAGTCGGCCCCTGGGACAGGCGGTAATGAAAAACTGTTTTTT
J gene: TRBJ2-2; clone size: few; D gene: TRBD1; V gene: TRBV6-5; CDR3 protein: CASSYRGRGHSGELFF; CDR3 DNA: TGTGCCAGCAGTTACAGGGGCAGGGGGCACTCCGGGGAGCTGTTTTTT
J gene: TRBJ2-3; clone size: many; D gene: TRBD2; V gene: TRBV20-1; CDR3 protein: CSARAPLAGGHATDTQYF; CDR3 DNA: TGCAGTGCTAGAGCCCCCCTAGCGGGAGGGCACGCCACAGATACGCAGTATTTT
J gene: TRBJ2-1; clone size: many; D gene: TRBD2; V gene: TRBV7-9; CDR3 protein: CASSPILAGGYNEQFF; CDR3 DNA: TGTGCCAGCAGCCCTATACTAGCGGGAGGGTACAATGAGCAGTTCTTC
J gene: TRBJ2-1; clone size: many; D gene: TRBD1; V gene: TRBV12-3/TRBV12-4; CDR3 protein: CASSSPQKRGQGGIEARVANEQFF; CDR3 DNA: TGTGCCAGCAGTTCCCCCCAAAAACGAGGACAGGGTGGGATCGAGGCAAGGGTGGCAAATGAGCAGTTCTTC
J gene: TRBJ2-7; clone size: .; D gene: .; V gene: TRBV29-1; CDR3 protein: CSVEDLWLARKQYF; CDR3 DNA: TGCAGCGTTGAAGATCTATGGCTGGCTCGGAAGCAGTACTTC
J gene: TRBJ1-1; clone size: many; D gene: TRBD1; V gene: TRBV3-1; CDR3 protein: CASSLGQMNTEAFF; CDR3 DNA: TGTGCCAGCAGCCTGGGACAGATGAACACTGAAGCTTTCTTT
J gene: TRBJ2-7; clone size: .; D gene: .; V gene: TRBV11-2; CDR3 protein: CASSLDRHEQYF; CDR3 DNA: TGTGCCAGCAGCTTAGATCGCCACGAGCAGTACTTC
J gene: TRBJ2-5; clone size: many; D gene: TRBD1; V gene: TRBV5-6; CDR3 protein: CASSLLDRGLETQYF; CDR3 DNA: TGTGCCAGCAGCTTGTTGGACAGGGGGCTGGAGACCCAGTACTTC
J gene: TRBJ1-2; clone size: many; D gene: .; V gene: TRBV6-2/TRBV6-3; CDR3 protein: CASSSDLAAYGYTF; CDR3 DNA: TGTGCCAGCAGTTCAGACTTGGCCGCGTATGGCTACACCTTC
J gene: TRBJ2-7; clone size: once; D gene: .; V gene: TRBV9; CDR3 protein: CASSLSPSDYEQYF; CDR3 DNA: TGTGCCAGCAGCCTTTCTCCTAGCGATTACGAGCAGTACTTC
J gene: TRBJ1-1; clone size: many; D gene: TRBD1; V gene: TRBV9; CDR3 protein: CASSVLNRGENTEAFF; CDR3 DNA: TGTGCCAGCAGCGTACTTAACAGGGGGGAGAACACTGAAGCTTTCTTT
J gene: TRBJ1-2; clone size: many; D gene: .; V gene: TRBV10-3; CDR3 protein: CAISESGTNYGYTF; CDR3 DNA: TGTGCCATCAGTGAGTCGGGCACCAACTATGGCTACACCTTC
J gene: TRBJ2-1; clone size: many; D gene: .; V gene: TRBV6-1; CDR3 protein: CASGTPRSSYNEQFF; CDR3 DNA: TGTGCCAGCGGGACTCCACGGAGCTCCTACAATGAGCAGTTCTTC
J gene: TRBJ2-2; clone size: once; D gene: TRBD2; V gene: TRBV20-1; CDR3 protein: CSARGASGRARNTGELFF; CDR3 DNA: TGCAGTGCTAGGGGGGCTAGCGGGAGGGCCAGGAACACCGGGGAGCTGTTTTTT
J gene: TRBJ2-1; clone size: many; D gene: .; V gene: TRBV12-3/TRBV12-4; CDR3 protein: CASNDNLEIYNEQFF; CDR3 DNA: TGTGCCAGCAACGATAATCTGGAGATCTACAATGAGCAGTTCTTC
J gene: TRBJ2-1; clone size: .; D gene: TRBD2; V gene: TRBV29-1; CDR3 protein: CSVDGTSGRKGNEQFF; CDR3 DNA: TGCAGCGTTGACGGGACTAGCGGGAGGAAGGGCAATGAGCAGTTCTTC
J gene: TRBJ1-2; clone size: many; D gene: .; V gene: TRBV27; CDR3 protein: CASSLVGGNYGYTF; CDR3 DNA: TGTGCCAGCAGTTTGGTCGGAGGCAACTATGGCTACACCTTC
J gene: TRBJ1-1; clone size: many; D gene: .; V gene: TRBV5-6; CDR3 protein: CASSYEVNTEAFF; CDR3 DNA: TGTGCCAGCAGCTACGAGGTTAACACTGAAGCTTTCTTT
J gene: TRBJ2-2; clone size: many; D gene: .; V gene: TRBV7-3; CDR3 protein: CASSPRTGTAGELFF; CDR3 DNA: TGTGCCAGCAGCCCCCGTACCGGAACGGCCGGGGAGCTGTTTTTT
J gene: TRBJ2-7; clone size: many; D gene: TRBD1; V gene: TRBV6-1; CDR3 protein: CASNPPPGQGVYEQYF; CDR3 DNA: TGTGCCAGCAACCCCCCGCCGGGACAGGGGGTCTACGAGCAGTACTTC
J gene: TRBJ2-7; clone size: .; D gene: TRBD2; V gene: TRBV20-1; CDR3 protein: CSARGTSGHNSYEQYF; CDR3 DNA: TGCAGTGCTAGAGGGACTAGCGGGCATAATTCCTACGAGCAGTACTTC
J gene: TRBJ2-3; clone size: .; D gene: TRBD2; V gene: TRBV7-3; CDR3 protein: CASSPGATSGRNTDTQYF; CDR3 DNA: TGTGCTAGCAGCCCGGGTGCTACTAGCGGGAGAAACACAGATACGCAGTATTTT
J gene: TRBJ2-7; clone size: many; D gene: .; V gene: TRBV13; CDR3 protein: CASSLVGIGGQYF; CDR3 DNA: TGTGCCAGCAGCTTAGTCGGCATCGGGGGGCAGTACTTC
J gene: TRBJ2-4; clone size: .; D gene: TRBD1; V gene: TRBV7-9; CDR3 protein: CASSPWDRAAKNIQYF; CDR3 DNA: TGTGCCAGCAGCCCATGGGACAGGGCGGCCAAAAACATTCAGTACTTC
J gene: TRBJ2-7; clone size: many; D gene: .; V gene: TRBV28; CDR3 protein: CASTGGGTAYF; CDR3 DNA: TGTGCCAGCACAGGGGGGGGAACAGCGTACTTC
J gene: TRBJ1-1; clone size: .; D gene: .; V gene: TRBV29-1; CDR3 protein: CSVDVGAAFF; CDR3 DNA: TGCAGCGTTGATGTAGGGGCGGCTTTCTTT
J gene: TRBJ2-1; clone size: many; D gene: TRBD2; V gene: TRBV27; CDR3 protein: CASSPIAGGPHEQFF; CDR3 DNA: TGTGCCAGCAGCCCGATAGCGGGAGGGCCCCATGAGCAGTTCTTC
J gene: TRBJ1-1; clone size: many; D gene: .; V gene: TRBV18; CDR3 protein: CASSPTLVMNTEAFF; CDR3 DNA: TGTGCCAGCTCACCCACCTTAGTTATGAACACTGAAGCTTTCTTT
J gene: TRBJ2-7; clone size: few; D gene: TRBD1; V gene: TRBV24-1; CDR3 protein: CATSGGQANWQYF; CDR3 DNA: TGTGCCACCAGTGGCGGACAGGCAAACTGGCAGTACTTC
J gene: TRBJ2-3; clone size: many; D gene: .; V gene: TRBV9; CDR3 protein: CASSVAEYTDTQYF; CDR3 DNA: TGTGCCAGCAGCGTAGCGGAATACACAGATACGCAGTATTTT
J gene: TRBJ2-1; clone size: many; D gene: .; V gene: TRBV12-3/TRBV12-4; CDR3 protein: CASSFGHGGQLGNEQFF; CDR3 DNA: TGTGCCAGCAGTTTTGGACACGGGGGACAATTGGGAAATGAGCAGTTCTTC
J gene: TRBJ2-1; clone size: .; D gene: TRBD1; V gene: TRBV29-1; CDR3 protein: CSVYGTAYNEQFF; CDR3 DNA: TGCAGCGTTTACGGGACAGCCTACAATGAGCAGTTCTTC
J gene: TRBJ2-7; clone size: many; D gene: TRBD2; V gene: TRBV27; CDR3 protein: CASSPEAGGWEQYF; CDR3 DNA: TGTGCCAGCAGTCCTGAAGCGGGAGGGTGGGAGCAGTACTTC
J gene: TRBJ2-7; clone size: .; D gene: .; V gene: TRBV11-2; CDR3 protein: CASSPGRESYEQCF; CDR3 DNA: TGTGCCAGCAGCCCAGGTCGGGAGAGCTACGAGCAGTGCTTC
J gene: TRBJ1-4; clone size: many; D gene: .; V gene: TRBV19; CDR3 protein: CASTDSATNEKLFF; CDR3 DNA: TGTGCCAGTACCGACAGCGCAACTAATGAAAAACTGTTTTTT
J gene: TRBJ2-7; clone size: few; D gene: .; V gene: TRBV20-1; CDR3 protein: CSVPVLTEQYF; CDR3 DNA: TGCAGTGTACCGGTCCTTACCGAGCAGTACTTC
J gene: TRBJ2-3; clone size: many; D gene: .; V gene: TRBV9; CDR3 protein: CASSVGHSVTDTQYF; CDR3 DNA: TGTGCCAGCAGCGTAGGCCATAGTGTTACAGATACGCAGTATTTT